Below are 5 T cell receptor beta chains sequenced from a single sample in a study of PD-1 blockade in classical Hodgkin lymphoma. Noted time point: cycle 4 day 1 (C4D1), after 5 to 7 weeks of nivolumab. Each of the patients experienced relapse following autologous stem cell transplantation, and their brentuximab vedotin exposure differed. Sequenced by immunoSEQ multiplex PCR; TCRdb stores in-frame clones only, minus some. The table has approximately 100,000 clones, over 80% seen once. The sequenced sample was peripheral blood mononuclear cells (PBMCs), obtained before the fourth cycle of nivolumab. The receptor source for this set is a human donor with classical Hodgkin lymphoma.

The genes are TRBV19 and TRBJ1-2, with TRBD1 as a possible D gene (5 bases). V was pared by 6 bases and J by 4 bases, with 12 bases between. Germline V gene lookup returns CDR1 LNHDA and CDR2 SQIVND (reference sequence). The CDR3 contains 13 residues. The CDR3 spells CASRPVGTYGYTF. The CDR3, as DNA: TGTGCCAGTAGGCCCGTTGGGACCTATGGCTACACCTTC. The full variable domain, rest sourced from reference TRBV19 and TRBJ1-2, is DGGITQSPKYLFRKEGQNVTLSCEQNLNHDAMYWYRQDPGQGLRLIYYSQIVNDFQKGDIAEGYSVSREKKESFPLTVTSAQKNPTAFYLCASRPVGTYGYTFGSGTRLTVV.

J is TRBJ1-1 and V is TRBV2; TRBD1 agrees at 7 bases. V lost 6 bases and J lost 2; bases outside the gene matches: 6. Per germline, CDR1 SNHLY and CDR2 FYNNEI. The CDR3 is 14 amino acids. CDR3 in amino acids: CASRGNRGNTEAFF. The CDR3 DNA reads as TGTGCCAGCAGGGGAAACAGGGGCAACACTGAAGCTTTCTTT.

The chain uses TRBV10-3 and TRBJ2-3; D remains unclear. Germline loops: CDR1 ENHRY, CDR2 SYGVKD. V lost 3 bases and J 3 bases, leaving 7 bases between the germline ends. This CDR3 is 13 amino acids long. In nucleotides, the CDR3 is TGTGCCATCAGTGATCAGGAGACAGATACGCAGTATTTT. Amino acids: CAISDQETDTQYF.

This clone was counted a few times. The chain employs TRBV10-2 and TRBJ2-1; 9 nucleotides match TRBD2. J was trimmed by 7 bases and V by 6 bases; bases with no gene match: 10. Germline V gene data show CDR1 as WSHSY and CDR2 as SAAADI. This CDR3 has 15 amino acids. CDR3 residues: CASRASGTQSNEQFF. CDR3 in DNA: TGCGCCAGCAGGGCTAGCGGGACCCAGTCGAATGAGCAGTTCTTC.

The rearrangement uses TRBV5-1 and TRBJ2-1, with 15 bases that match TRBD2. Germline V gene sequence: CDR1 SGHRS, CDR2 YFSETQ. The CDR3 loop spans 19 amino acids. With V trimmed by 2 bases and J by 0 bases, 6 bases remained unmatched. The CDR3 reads CASSFGLAGGISSYNEQFF. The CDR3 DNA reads TGCGCCAGCAGCTTTGGACTAGCGGGAGGGATAAGCTCCTACAATGAGCAGTTCTTC.